Reported below is one T cell receptor (beta chain). As yet, its antigen is unknown. This record comes from a study of identifying expanded T cells in peripheral blood. Overall study findings and caveats: Clone count variance between approximately 2-week samples rose with total template count. About 1.3 clones differed between technical replicates, versus around 15 and 19 over time.

The data were produced by immunoSEQ multiplex PCR, yet TCRdb's version contains in-frame clones alone and is incomplete. The sample lists under 120,000 clones, approximately 90% occurring once. CDR3 length equals 13 residues. Germline CDR1 and CDR2: WSHSY and SAAADI. V shed 7 bases and J shed 3 bases, with 10 bases lying between them. The chain combines TRBV10-2 with TRBJ1-5; no definite D call. Sequenced material: blood. The clonotype was recovered from a person aged 18 to 70 in good health. Here the CDR3 DNA reads TGCGCCAGCACCCCGAGCCCCAATCAGCCCCAGCATTTT. Translated, it gives CASTPSPNQPQHF.